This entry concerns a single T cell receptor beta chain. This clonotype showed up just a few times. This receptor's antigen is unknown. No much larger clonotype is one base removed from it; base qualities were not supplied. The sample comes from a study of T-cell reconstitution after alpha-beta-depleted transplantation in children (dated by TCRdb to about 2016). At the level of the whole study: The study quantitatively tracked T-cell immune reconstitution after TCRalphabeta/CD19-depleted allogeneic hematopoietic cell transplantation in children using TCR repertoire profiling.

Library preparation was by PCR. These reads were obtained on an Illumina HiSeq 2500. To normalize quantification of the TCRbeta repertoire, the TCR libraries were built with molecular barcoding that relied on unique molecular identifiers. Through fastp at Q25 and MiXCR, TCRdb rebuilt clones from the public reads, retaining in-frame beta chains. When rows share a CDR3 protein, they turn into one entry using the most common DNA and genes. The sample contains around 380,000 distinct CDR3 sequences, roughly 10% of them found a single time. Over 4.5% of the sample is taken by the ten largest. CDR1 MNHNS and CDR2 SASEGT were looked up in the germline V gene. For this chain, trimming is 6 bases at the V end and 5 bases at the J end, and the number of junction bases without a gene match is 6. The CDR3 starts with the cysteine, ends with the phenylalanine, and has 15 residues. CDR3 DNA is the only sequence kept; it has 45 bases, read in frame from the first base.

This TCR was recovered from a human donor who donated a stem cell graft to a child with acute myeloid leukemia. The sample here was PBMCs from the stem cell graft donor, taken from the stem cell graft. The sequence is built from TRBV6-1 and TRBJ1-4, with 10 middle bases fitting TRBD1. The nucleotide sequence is TGTGCCAGCAGCGGACAGGGGGGGAAGAATGAAAAACTGTTTTTT. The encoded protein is CASSGQGGKNEKLFF.